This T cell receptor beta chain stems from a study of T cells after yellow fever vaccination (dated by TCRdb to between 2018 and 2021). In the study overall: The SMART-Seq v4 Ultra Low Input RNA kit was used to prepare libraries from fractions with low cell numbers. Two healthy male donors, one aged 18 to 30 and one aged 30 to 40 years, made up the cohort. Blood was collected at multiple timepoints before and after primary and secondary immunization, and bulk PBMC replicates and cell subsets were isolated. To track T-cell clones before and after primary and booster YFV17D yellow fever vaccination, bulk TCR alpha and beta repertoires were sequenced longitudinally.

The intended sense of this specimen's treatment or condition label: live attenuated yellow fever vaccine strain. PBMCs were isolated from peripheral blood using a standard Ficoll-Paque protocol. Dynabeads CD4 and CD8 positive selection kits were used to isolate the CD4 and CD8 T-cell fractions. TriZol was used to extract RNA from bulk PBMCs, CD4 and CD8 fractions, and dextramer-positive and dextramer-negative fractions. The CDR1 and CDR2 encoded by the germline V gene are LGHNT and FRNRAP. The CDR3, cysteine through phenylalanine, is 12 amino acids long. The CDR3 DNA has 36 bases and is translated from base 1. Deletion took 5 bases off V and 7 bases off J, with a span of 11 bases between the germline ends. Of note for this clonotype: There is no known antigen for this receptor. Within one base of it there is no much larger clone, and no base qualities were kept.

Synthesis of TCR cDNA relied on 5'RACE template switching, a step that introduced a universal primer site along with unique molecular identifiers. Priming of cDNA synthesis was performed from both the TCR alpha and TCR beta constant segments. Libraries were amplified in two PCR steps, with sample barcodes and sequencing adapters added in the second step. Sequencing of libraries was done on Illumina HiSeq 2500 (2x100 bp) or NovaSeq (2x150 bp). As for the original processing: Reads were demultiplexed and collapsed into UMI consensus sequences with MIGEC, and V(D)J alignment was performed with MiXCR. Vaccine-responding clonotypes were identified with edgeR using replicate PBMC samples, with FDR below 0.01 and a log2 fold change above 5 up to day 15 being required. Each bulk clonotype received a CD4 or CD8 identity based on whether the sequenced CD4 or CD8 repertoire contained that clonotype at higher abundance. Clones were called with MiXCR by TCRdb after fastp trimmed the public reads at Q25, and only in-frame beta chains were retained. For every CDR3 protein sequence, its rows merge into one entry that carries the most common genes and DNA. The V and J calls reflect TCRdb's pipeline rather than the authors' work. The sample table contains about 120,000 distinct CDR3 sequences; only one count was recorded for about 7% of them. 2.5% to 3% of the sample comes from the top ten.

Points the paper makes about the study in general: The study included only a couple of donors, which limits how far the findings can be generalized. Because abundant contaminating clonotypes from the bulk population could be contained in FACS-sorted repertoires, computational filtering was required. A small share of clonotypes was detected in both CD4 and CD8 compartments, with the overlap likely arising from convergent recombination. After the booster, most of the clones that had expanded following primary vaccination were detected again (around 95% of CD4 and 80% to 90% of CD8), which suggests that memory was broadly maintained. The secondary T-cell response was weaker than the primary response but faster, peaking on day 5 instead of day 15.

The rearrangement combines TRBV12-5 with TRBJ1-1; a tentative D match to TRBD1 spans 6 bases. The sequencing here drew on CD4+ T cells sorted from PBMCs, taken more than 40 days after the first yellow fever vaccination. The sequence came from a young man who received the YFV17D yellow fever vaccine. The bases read TGTGCTAGTGGTAAGGGGGGGATTGAAGCTTTCTTT. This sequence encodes CASGKGGIEAFF. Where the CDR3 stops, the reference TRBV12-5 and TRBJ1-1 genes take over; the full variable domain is DARVTQTPRHKVTEMGQEVTMRCQPILGHNTVFWYRQTMMQGLELLAYFRNRAPLDDSGMPKDRFSAEMPDATLATLKIQPSEPRDSAVYFCASGKGGIEAFFGQGTRLTVV.